Each of the 20 T cell receptor beta chains below was sequenced from the same sample in a study of blood T cells in healthy people across ages. It was with a sample-barcoded 5' primer and a J-beta primer mix that a second PCR of roughly 7 to 12 cycles was run. MiXCR was run by TCRdb on the 5' RACE reads, yielding one entry per CDR3 protein. The sample lists over a million distinct CDR3 sequences, less than 45% occurring once. Sequencing was performed on blood. All receptors derive from a woman younger than 30 in good health.

The CDR3 bases are TGTGCCAGCAGTGGCGGGACGGAGGGCACCGGGGAGCTGTTTTTT. It translates to CASSGGTEGTGELFF. The chain links TRBV25-1 to TRBJ2-2, with TRBD2 as a possible D gene (6 bases). The CDR3 length is 15 residues. From germline, CDR1 is MGHDK and CDR2 SYGVNS. V shed 4 bases and J shed 4 bases, with 13 bases lying between them.

This clonotype appeared a few times. V gene TRBV11-2 combines with J gene TRBJ2-7; D remains ambiguous. Gene TRBJ2-5 matches the end of the DNA better, so the J call may be wrong. CDR3 length equals 12 residues. Germline CDR1 and CDR2: SGHAT and FQNNGV. CDR3 residues: CASSLDMLTQYF. CDR3 in DNA: TGTGCCAGCAGCTTAGATATGTTGACCCAGTACTTC.

This clonotype was counted a few times. The chain joins TRBV28 to TRBJ2-1; TRBD1 matches 10 bases. Per germline, CDR1 MDHEN and CDR2 SYDVKM. This CDR3 contains 16 residues. The V gene end was trimmed by 5 bases and the J gene end by 4 bases; junction bases not matched to a gene: 8. The CDR3 here is CASSTQTGGPYNEQFF. The CDR3 nucleotides are TGTGCCAGCAGTACACAGACAGGGGGCCCGTACAATGAGCAGTTCTTC.

The chain uses TRBV2 and TRBJ1-3; unclear D gene. The germline V and J ends were trimmed by 2 bases and 0 bases, with 8 bases remaining between them. Germline V gene lookup returns CDR1 SNHLY and CDR2 FYNNEI. The CDR3 loop spans 15 amino acids. CDR3 DNA sequence: TGTGCCAGCAGTGAAAGGGAGCACTCTGGAAACACCATATATTTT. It specifies CASSEREHSGNTIYF.

The chain links TRBV15 to TRBJ2-7, with 7 positions matching TRBD2. Germline V lookup: CDR1 LNHNV, CDR2 YYDKDF (reference sequence). V lost 2 bases, J lost 3 bases, and 1 base stayed unmatched. The CDR3 is made up of 13 amino acids. CDR3 loop: CATSRSGGYEQYF. The CDR3 DNA follows: TGTGCCACCAGCAGATCGGGGGGCTACGAGCAGTACTTC.

The chain uses TRBV29-1 and TRBJ2-2, with D hard to call. V was cut by 5 bases and J by 4 bases, with 8 bases left in between. Germline V CDR1 and CDR2: SQVTM, ANQGSEA. The CDR3 is 12 amino acids. As DNA, the CDR3 is TGCAGCGTTCGTCAGGCCACCGGGGAGCTGTTTTTT. This translates into CSVRQATGELFF.

A note on this clonotype: A read error may produce the germline difference seen at one junction end. The genes are TRBV4-2 and TRBJ2-4; D perhaps matches TRBD2 (5 bases). The V gene's germline CDR1 is LGHNA and CDR2 YNFKEQ. CDR3 length: 17 residues. The chain's CDR3 is CTSSQDQAVGAKNIQYF. CDR3 sequence (DNA): TGTACCAGCAGCCAAGATCAAGCGGTGGGAGCCAAAAACATTCAGTACTTC.

This rearrangement joins TRBV9 to TRBJ1-1; D is uncertain. Germline V lookup: CDR1 SGDLS, CDR2 YYNGEE. The CDR3 has 15 residues. Trimming shortened V by 2 bases and J by 1 base, and 12 bases separated the two germline ends. The CDR3 is CASSVLPQTNTEAFF. CDR3 nucleotide sequence: TGTGCCAGCAGCGTCCTCCCCCAGACGAACACTGAAGCTTTCTTT.

The V call is TRBV9, the J call TRBJ2-1, with 9 nucleotides matching TRBD2. The CDR3 length is 19 residues. V trimming: 2 bases; J trimming: 6 bases; junction bases outside the gene matches: 18. Germline V gene data show CDR1 as SGDLS and CDR2 as YYNGEE. The CDR3 is CASSVSGTSPMGPSNEQFF. For the CDR3, the DNA is TGTGCCAGCAGCGTTAGTGGGACTAGCCCCATGGGGCCAAGCAATGAGCAGTTCTTC.

Comment on this clonotype: An end of the junction differs from the germline gene, which may be a read error. The chain has TRBV27 and TRBJ2-7; 7 positions match TRBD1. The CDR3 covers 14 residues. The V gene's germline CDR1 is MNHEY and CDR2 SMNVEV (reference sequence). CDR3 DNA: TGTACCAGTATGACAGGGCCTGGTCCCTACGAGCAGTACTTC. This codes for CTSMTGPGPYEQYF.

The chain links TRBV29-1 to TRBJ1-4; a weak D match, TRBD1 (5 bases). CDR3 length: 15 amino acids. The ends were cut back, 6 bases at V and 8 bases at J, with 22 bases in the middle. Germline-derived CDR1 and CDR2 are SQVTM and ANQGSEA. The CDR3 is CSVRDPMSALEKLFF. The CDR3, as DNA: TGCAGCGTAAGGGACCCGATGTCAGCCCTAGAAAAACTGTTTTTT. Together with reference TRBV29-1 and TRBJ1-4, the CDR3 gives the full variable domain: SAVISQKPSRDICQRGTSLTIQCQVDSQVTMMFWYRQQPGQSLTLIATANQGSEATYESGFVIDKFPISRPNLTFSTLTVSNMSPEDSSIYLCSVRDPMSALEKLFFGSGTQLSVL.

For this clonotype: A much larger clone differs by one base, so this may be a read error. The rearrangement uses TRBV9 and TRBJ2-1; possible D gene TRBD1, 6 bases. The CDR3 runs to 16 residues. CDR1 is SGDLS, CDR2 YYNGEE, per germline. The CDR3 spells CASGVEGTFLYNEQFF. CDR3 nucleotides: TGTGCCAGCGGCGTAGAGGGGACATTTCTTTACAATGAGCAGTTCTTC.

The chain is built from TRBV3-1 and TRBJ1-2; D remains ambiguous. From germline, CDR1 is LGHDT and CDR2 YNNKEL (reference sequence). CDR3 length: 14 residues. The ends were cut back, 5 bases at V and 2 bases at J, with 12 bases in the middle. The CDR3: CASSETGRNYGYTF. The DNA of the CDR3 is TGTGCCAGCAGCGAAACGGGGAGAAACTATGGCTACACCTTC.

The chain has TRBV6-5 and TRBJ1-1; TRBD1 matches at 8 bases. The junction had 3 bases not matched to a gene; V was cut back by 2 bases and J by 1 base. Per the germline V gene, CDR1 is MNHEY and CDR2 is SVGAGI. This CDR3 is built from 15 residues. The CDR3 region is CASSYDGQGNTEAFF. Here the CDR3 DNA reads TGTGCCAGCAGTTACGACGGACAGGGGAACACTGAAGCTTTCTTT.

This clonotype was observed at least ten times. This chain joins TRBV29-1 and TRBJ1-5; maybe TRBD1 (6 bases). The CDR3 loop spans 13 amino acids. Trimming took 8 bases from V and 4 from J, leaving 15 bases between them. The germline V gene encodes CDR1 SQVTM and CDR2 ANQGSEA. The CDR3 is CSIVQGHNQPQHF. CDR3 coding DNA: TGCAGCATAGTACAGGGACATAATCAGCCCCAGCATTTT.

This clonotype was recorded many times. This chain connects TRBV4-1 to TRBJ2-2, with D unclear. The length of the CDR3 is 12 residues. V lost 5 bases to trimming and J lost 3 bases, with 4 bases between them. Germline V CDR1 and CDR2: MGHRA, YSYEKL. The CDR3 DNA is TGCGCCAGCAGCGCGTACACCGGGGAGCTGTTTTTT. This codes for CASSAYTGELFF.

V usage is TRBV7-9 and J usage is TRBJ2-7; no clear D gene. The germline V gene encodes CDR1 SEHNR and CDR2 FQNEAQ (reference sequence). V was cut by 5 bases and J by 5 bases, with 16 bases left in between. CDR3 length: 14 residues. This CDR3 reads CASSEGWEAHEQYF. Written as DNA, the CDR3 is TGTGCCAGCAGCGAAGGCTGGGAAGCCCACGAGCAGTACTTC. Using reference TRBV7-9 and TRBJ2-7 for the parts outside the CDR3, the full variable domain is DTGVSQNPRHKITKRGQNVTFRCDPISEHNRLYWYRQTLGQGPEFLTYFQNEAQLEKSRLLSDRFSAERPKGSFSTLEIQRTEQGDSAMYLCASSEGWEAHEQYFGPGTRLTVT.

V gene TRBV5-1 combines with J gene TRBJ2-7, with D possibly TRBD1 on 5 matching bases. The CDR3 length is 13 residues. Trimming left V 5 bases short and J 3 bases short, with 12 bases between. Germline V gene data show CDR1 as SGHRS and CDR2 as YFSETQ. As DNA, the CDR3 is TGCGCCAGCAGGCTTGAAGACAGCTACGAGCAGTACTTC. It is translated as CASRLEDSYEQYF.

This clonotype was picked up many times. The chain has TRBV20-1 and TRBJ2-5; 10 nucleotides line up with TRBD2. V lost 6 bases, J lost 11 bases, and 12 bases stayed unmatched. This CDR3 region has 13 residues. Germline CDR1 and CDR2: DFQATT and SNEGSKA (reference sequence). The DNA of the CDR3 is TGCAGTGCCCTACTAGCGGGATCGTTTAAGCAGTACTTC. Amino acids: CSALLAGSFKQYF.

This clonotype occurred once. This sequence joins TRBV7-9 and TRBJ1-2, with D possibly TRBD1 on 6 matching bases. CDR1 SEHNR and CDR2 FQNEAQ come from the germline V gene (reference sequence). V dropped 5 bases and J dropped 12 bases, with 13 bases sitting between them. This CDR3 contains 11 residues. The CDR3 here is CASSPTGFHTF. Written as DNA, the CDR3 is TGTGCCAGCAGCCCTACAGGGTTTCACACCTTC.